This entry describes one T cell receptor (beta chain). Its antigen remains unidentified. The record originates from a study of beta chain features in type 1 diabetes. Study-level points and caveats: In every one of the four CD4+ subsets, TCRB CDR3s were moderately but significantly shorter in Type 1 diabetes patients.

The CDR3 loop spans 12 amino acids. The V end was cut by 2 bases, the J end by 6 bases, with 8 bases between. Germline CDR1 is SEHNR and CDR2 is FQNEAQ (reference sequence). Isolated RNA was reverse transcribed in full, so expressed TCRB transcripts were sequenced. Assay: immunoSEQ multiplex PCR; the TCRdb copy retains only in-frame clones and omits some. The sample includes 95,000 to 150,000 clones, about 17% of them seen just once. Sequenced input: central memory CD4+ T cells from blood. V and J are TRBV7-9 and TRBJ2-7; D is unclear. The receptor comes from a man aged 25-40 years with type 1 diabetes. CDR3 loop: CASSLYSSEQYF. The CDR3 DNA sequence: TGTGCCAGCAGCTTATATTCGAGCGAGCAGTACTTC. The full variable domain, completed using reference TRBV7-9 and TRBJ2-7, is DTGVSQNPRHKITKRGQNVTFRCDPISEHNRLYWYRQTLGQGPEFLTYFQNEAQLEKSRLLSDRFSAERPKGSFSTLEIQRTEQGDSAMYLCASSLYSSEQYFGPGTRLTVT.